The entry below describes one TCR beta chain. This specimen belongs to a study of blood T cell repertoires in COVID-19. The repertoire was sequenced with immunoSEQ multiplex PCR; TCRdb's copy has only in-frame clones and lacks some. The sample lists about 94,000 clones, about 80% occurring once. Germline lookup yields CDR1 GTSNPN and CDR2 SVGIG (reference sequence). The V and J ends lost 1 base and 4 bases, in that order; junction bases with no gene match: 3. The CDR3 is 14 residues long. Sequencing was carried out using peripheral blood. The gene calls are TRBV30 and TRBJ1-5, with 8 bases matching TRBD1. The TCR originated in a man in his fifties or sixties with acute or convalescent COVID-19. The CDR3 DNA sequence: TGTGCCTGGAGTGGACAGGGGCTTAATCAGCCCCAGCATTTT. It specifies CAWSGQGLNQPQHF.